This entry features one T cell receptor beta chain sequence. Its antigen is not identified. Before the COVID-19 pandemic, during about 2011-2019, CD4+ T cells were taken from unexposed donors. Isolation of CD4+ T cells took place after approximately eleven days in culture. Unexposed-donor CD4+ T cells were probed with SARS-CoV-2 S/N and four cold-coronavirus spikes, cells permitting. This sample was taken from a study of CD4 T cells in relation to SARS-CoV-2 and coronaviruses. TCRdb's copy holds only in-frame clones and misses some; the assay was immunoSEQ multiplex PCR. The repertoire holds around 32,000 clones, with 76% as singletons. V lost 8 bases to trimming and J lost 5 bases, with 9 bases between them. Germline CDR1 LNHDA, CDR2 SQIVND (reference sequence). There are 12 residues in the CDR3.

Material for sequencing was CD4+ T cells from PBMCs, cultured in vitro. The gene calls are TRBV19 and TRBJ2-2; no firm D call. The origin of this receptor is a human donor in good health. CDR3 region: CASLARTGELFF. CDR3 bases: TGTGCCAGTCTGGCGCGGACCGGGGAGCTGTTTTTT.